This TCR beta chain was profiled in a study of early T cells in non-severe SARS-CoV-2 infection. Study details: It was bulk RNA from unsorted whole blood that was sequenced, and the chains were unpaired.

Study-level results: Comparison of clonotypes with VDJdb favored anti-spike CD8 responses while missing private and CD4 specificities.

This clonotype came up many times. Its antigen is unknown. Unique molecular identifiers were affixed to single, distinct cDNA molecules. Each CDR3 protein is one row after TCRdb ran MiXCR on the 5' RACE reads. The data show some 96,000 distinct CDR3 sequences, with about 13% seen just once and about 2.1% held by the top ten. Deletions cut 0 bases from V and 5 bases from J, with 8 bases between. Germline CDR1 and CDR2: SGHAT and FQNNGV. The CDR3 has 13 residues. This clonotype was sampled from an adult who was a healthcare worker with PCR-confirmed SARS-CoV-2 infection or an uninfected control (not recorded which). The sample consisted of whole blood. The chain has TRBV11-2 and TRBJ2-7, with D possibly matching TRBD2 (5 bases). The CDR3 here is CASSLDNGDEQYF. CDR3 nucleotides: TGTGCCAGCAGCTTAGATAACGGGGACGAGCAGTACTTC.